This entry features one T cell receptor beta chain sequence. The data were taken from a study of blood T cell repertoires in COVID-19. Study as a whole: Acute and convalescent COVID-19 specimens originated in the United States, Italy and Spain. Nucleic acid was either cDNA or gDNA, and it came from T cells, B-cell-depleted T cells, or PBMCs.

The protocol was immunoSEQ multiplex PCR, while the TCRdb copy is restricted to in-frame clones and leaves out a portion. In the table there are nearly 80,000 clones, 80% to 85% of which are singletons. This CDR3 comprises 15 residues. Trimming left V 0 bases short and J 5 bases short, with 11 bases between. CDR1 MNHNS and CDR2 SASEGT come from the germline V gene. This chain uses TRBV6-1 with TRBJ1-5, with D unresolved. The receptor was derived from a woman aged 70 to 79 with acute or convalescent COVID-19. Sequenced input: peripheral blood. The CDR3 DNA follows: TGTGCCAGCAGTGAAGCGCGACTCTCGGATCAGCCCCAGCATTTT. Protein sequence: CASSEARLSDQPQHF.